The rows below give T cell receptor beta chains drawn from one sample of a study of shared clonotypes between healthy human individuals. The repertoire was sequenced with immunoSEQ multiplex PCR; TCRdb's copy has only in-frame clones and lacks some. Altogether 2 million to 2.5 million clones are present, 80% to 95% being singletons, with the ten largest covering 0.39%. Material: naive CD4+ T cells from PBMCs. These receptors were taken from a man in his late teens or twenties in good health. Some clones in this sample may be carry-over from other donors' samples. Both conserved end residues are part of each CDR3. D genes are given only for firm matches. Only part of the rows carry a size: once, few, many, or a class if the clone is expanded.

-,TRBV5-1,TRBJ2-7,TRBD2,CASSLVAGLAGGPGVYEQYF,TGCGCCAGCAGCTTGGTGGCGGGACTAGCGGGAGGACCAGGCGTCTACGAGCAGTACTTC
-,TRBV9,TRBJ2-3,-,CASSVAGVSTDTQYF,TGTGCCAGCAGCGTAGCGGGGGTTAGCACAGATACGCAGTATTTT
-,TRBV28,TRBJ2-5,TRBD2,CASSFFLTSSSQETQYF,TGTGCCAGCAGTTTCTTTTTGACTAGCAGCTCTCAAGAGACCCAGTACTTC
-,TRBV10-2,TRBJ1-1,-,CASNPGQLNTEAFF,TGCGCCAGCAACCCAGGACAGCTGAACACTGAAGCTTTCTTT
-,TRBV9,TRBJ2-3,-,CASSVVSGSLGDTQYF,TGTGCCAGCAGCGTAGTTAGCGGCTCCCTTGGGGATACGCAGTATTTT
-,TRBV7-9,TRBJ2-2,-,CASSLVVGELFF,TGTGCCAGCAGCTTAGTTGTCGGGGAGCTGTTTTTT
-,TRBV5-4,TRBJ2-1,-,CASSLGGGSYNEQFF,TGTGCCAGCAGCTTAGGAGGGGGCTCCTACAATGAGCAGTTCTTC
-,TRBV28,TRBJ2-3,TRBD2,CASSPQLAGETDTQYF,TGTGCCAGCAGCCCCCAACTAGCGGGAGAGACAGATACGCAGTATTTT
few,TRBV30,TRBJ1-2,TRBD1,CAWSDPGQGLYGYTF,TGTGCCTGGAGTGATCCGGGACAGGGCCTATATGGCTACACCTTC
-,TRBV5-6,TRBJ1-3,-,CASGARIGNTIYF,TGTGCCAGCGGGGCACGAATCGGAAACACCATATATTTT
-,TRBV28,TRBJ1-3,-,CASRSDRGSAGNTIYF,TGTGCCAGCAGGTCCGACAGAGGCTCTGCTGGAAACACCATATATTTT
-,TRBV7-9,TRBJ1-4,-,CASSLPGRADEKLFF,TGTGCCAGCAGCTTACCCGGACGGGCCGATGAAAAACTGTTTTTT
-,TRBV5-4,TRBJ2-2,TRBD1,CASSLDRGTGELFF,TGTGCCAGCAGCTTGGACAGGGGGACCGGGGAGCTGTTTTTT
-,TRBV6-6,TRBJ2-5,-,CASSYKTDQYF,TGTGCCAGCAGTTATAAGACCGACCAGTACTTC
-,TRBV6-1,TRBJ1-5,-,CASSESWVGQPQHF,TGTGCCAGCAGTGAATCGTGGGTGGGGCAGCCCCAGCATTTT
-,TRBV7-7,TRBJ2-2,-,CASRVGLSSGELFF,TGTGCCAGCAGAGTAGGACTATCTTCCGGGGAGCTGTTTTTT
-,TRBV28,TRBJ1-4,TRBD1,CASSSGQDSGKLFF,TGTGCCAGCAGTAGTGGACAGGACAGCGGAAAACTGTTTTTT
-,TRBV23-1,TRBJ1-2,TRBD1,CASRKPGQGTTNYGYTF,TGCGCCAGCCGAAAACCGGGACAGGGGACGACTAACTATGGCTACACCTTC
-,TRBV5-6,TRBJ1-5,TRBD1,CASSFGRGHQPQHF,TGTGCCAGCAGCTTTGGGAGGGGGCATCAGCCCCAGCATTTT
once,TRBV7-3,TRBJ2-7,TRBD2,CASSLILAGGPSYEQYF,TGTGCCAGCAGCTTAATCCTAGCGGGAGGGCCCTCCTACGAGCAGTACTTC
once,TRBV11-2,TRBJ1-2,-,CASKQSDGYTF,TGTGCCAGCAAACAGTCGGATGGCTACACCTTC
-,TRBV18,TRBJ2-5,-,CASSPLTEQETQYF,TGTGCCAGCTCACCTCTGACAGAGCAAGAGACCCAGTACTTC
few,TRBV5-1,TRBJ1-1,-,CASSLEGANTEAFF,TGCGCCAGCAGCTTGGAGGGAGCCAACACTGAAGCTTTCTTT